This TCR beta chain was sequenced for a study of T-cell reconstitution after alpha-beta-depleted transplantation in children. Molecular barcoding with unique molecular identifiers was used for the TCRbeta library. A single record per CDR3 protein comes from TCRdb applying MiXCR to the PCR reads. The table lists approximately 340,000 distinct CDR3 sequences, under 13% of them singletons. Germline loops: CDR1 SGHTA, CDR2 FQGNSA. Germline trimming cut 5 bases from V and 3 bases from J; bases unmatched to any gene: 7. This CDR3 is 14 amino acids long. The sample holds a few counts of this clonotype. The receptor comes from a human donor who donated a stem cell graft to a child with acute lymphoblastic leukemia. The source was PBMCs from the stem cell graft donor, collected from the stem cell graft. The chain uses TRBV7-2 and TRBJ2-7, with TRBD1 matching 7 bases. CDR3 sequence: CASSPGQDHYEQYF. The DNA of the CDR3 is TGTGCCAGCAGCCCCGGACAGGACCACTACGAGCAGTACTTC.